This is a list of T cell receptor beta chains from one sample in a study of T-cell reconstitution after alpha-beta-depleted transplantation in children. From the PCR reads, TCRdb called clonotypes with MiXCR, one entry per CDR3 protein. This table has 600,000 or so distinct CDR3 sequences, 20% to 25% appearing once. Here the sequenced sample was PBMCs, mostly from graft donor cells, taken 360 days after TCRalphabeta/CD19-depleted stem cell transplant. The receptors were gathered from a boy in the first two years of life who had a stem cell transplant for acute myeloid leukemia, so the T cells may come from the graft donor. CDR3s include the opening cysteine and the closing phenylalanine or tryptophan. A D gene is named only where the DNA matches it firmly. Not every row has a clone size; where given, it reads once, few, many or a size class.

-,TRBJ1-5,TRBV30,few,TGTGCCTGGAGTGTAGACAGCCCCAATCAGCCCCAGCATTTT,CAWSVDSPNQPQHF
TRBD2,TRBJ2-1,TRBV3-1,-,TGTGCCAGCAGCCAAGGCCCGGCTAGCGGGGGGGCCTACAATGAGCAGTTCTTC,CASSQGPASGGAYNEQFF
-,TRBJ2-3,TRBV12-3/TRBV12-4,few,TGTGCCAGCAGTTTTAGGGCGACGGCAGATACGCAGTATTTT,CASSFRATADTQYF
-,TRBJ2-1,TRBV12-3/TRBV12-4,many,TGTGCCAGCAGGGCCTTGATGACGGGGGTCCCGTACAATGAGCAGTTCTTC,CASRALMTGVPYNEQFF
-,TRBJ2-1,TRBV20-1,few,TGCAGTGCTAGATCGGAGGGCTGGGAGCAGTTCTTC,CSARSEGWEQFF
TRBD2,TRBJ2-1,TRBV20-1,once,TGCAGTGCCGGGGGGAGAGGCGGGGGCTCCTACAATGAGCAGTTCTTC,CSAGGRGGGSYNEQFF
-,TRBJ2-4,TRBV21-1,many,TGTGCCAGCAGCAATCAAGGGGACAGGGGTCGCGATTCAGAGTACATTCAGTACTTC,CASSNQGDRGRDSEYIQYF
-,TRBJ1-2,TRBV20-1,-,TGCAGTGCCCCGTCTAGGACAGACAACTATGGCTACACCTTC,CSAPSRTDNYGYTF
TRBD1,TRBJ2-1,TRBV20-1,many,TGCAGTGCCCTTCAATCCCTCCGGGCAGGGGGCGGGATAGGCAATGAGCAGTTCTTC,CSALQSLRAGGGIGNEQFF
TRBD1,TRBJ2-5,TRBV29-1,few,TGCAGCGTTGAAGATCGAAGGGGGCGGGAGACCCAGTACTTC,CSVEDRRGRETQYF
TRBD1,TRBJ2-1,TRBV20-1,many,TGCAGTGCTAGGATGGGGTCCGGGACAGCGTACAATGAGCAGTTCTTC,CSARMGSGTAYNEQFF
-,TRBJ2-3,TRBV6-5,-,TGTGCCAGCAGTTACGGTACGGGAGGACAGTCCACAGATACGCAGTATTTT,CASSYGTGGQSTDTQYF
-,TRBJ1-1,TRBV11-2,few,TGTGCCAGCAGCTTATTCGTCAGGGGGAACACTGAAGCTTTCTTT,CASSLFVRGNTEAFF
-,TRBJ1-4,TRBV11-2,many,TGTGCCAGCAGCCCCCAGGGCAACGGTAATGAAAAACTGTTTTTT,CASSPQGNGNEKLFF
-,TRBJ2-3,TRBV7-6,-,TGTGCCAGCAGCTTAGTTCAGACTAACACAGATACGCAGTATTTT,CASSLVQTNTDTQYF